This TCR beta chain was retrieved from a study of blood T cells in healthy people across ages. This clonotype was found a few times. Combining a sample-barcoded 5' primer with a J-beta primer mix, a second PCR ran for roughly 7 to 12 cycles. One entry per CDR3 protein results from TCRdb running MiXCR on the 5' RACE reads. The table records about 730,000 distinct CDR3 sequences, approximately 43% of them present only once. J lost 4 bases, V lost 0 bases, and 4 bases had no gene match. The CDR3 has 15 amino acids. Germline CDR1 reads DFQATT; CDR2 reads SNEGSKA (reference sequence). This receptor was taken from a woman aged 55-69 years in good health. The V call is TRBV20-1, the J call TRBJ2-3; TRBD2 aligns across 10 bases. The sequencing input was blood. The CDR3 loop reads CSARDRSGGADTQYF. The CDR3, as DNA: TGCAGTGCTAGAGATCGAAGCGGGGGGGCAGATACGCAGTATTTT.